The 15 T cell receptor beta chains given below trace back to one sample, sequenced in a study of cytomegalovirus exposure and HLA in healthy donors. In the PCR, 60 Vbeta and 13 Jbeta primers were used. Profiled with immunoSEQ multiplex PCR; TCRdb holds only in-frame clones, not every one. This sample yields tens of thousands of clones, of which 70% to 75% are seen a single time; roughly 7.1% belongs to the top ten. Sequenced: PBMCs. Receptors were obtained from a man aged 25-45 years in good health and CMV-seropositive.

V gene TRBV7-2 combines with J gene TRBJ1-1; D is unclear. Germline CDR1 reads SGHTA; CDR2 reads FQGNSA. Trimming took off 5 bases at V and 7 bases at J, with 17 bases between the two ends. The CDR3 extends over 14 amino acids. CDR3 sequence (DNA): TGTGCCAGCAGCCCCCGAAGAGGGCCGATTGAAGCTTTCTTT. Its protein product is CASSPRRGPIEAFF.

The chain combines TRBV27 with TRBJ1-5; D remains ambiguous. The V and J ends lost 5 bases and 0 bases respectively, with 8 bases between them. The CDR3 extends over 14 amino acids. Germline CDR1 reads MNHEY; CDR2 reads SMNVEV (reference sequence). The CDR3 DNA is TGTGCCAGCAGTCCGTCCTATAGCAATCAGCCCCAGCATTTT. It is translated as CASSPSYSNQPQHF.

The chain combines TRBV19 with TRBJ2-7, with D possibly matching TRBD2 (5 bases). The germline V gene has CDR1 LNHDA and CDR2 SQIVND (reference sequence). The CDR3 covers 14 residues. Trimming shortened V by 4 bases and J by 7 bases, and 17 bases separated the two germline ends. CDR3 nucleotides: TGTGCCAGTAGTACCCATCGGAGGTATGGGGAGCAGTACTTC. It encodes CASSTHRRYGEQYF.

The V call is TRBV5-1, the J call TRBJ2-5, with 11 bases matching TRBD1. V lost 4 bases to trimming and J lost 5 bases; unmatched junction nucleotides: 16. The germline CDR1 and CDR2 sequences are SGHRS and YFSETQ. The CDR3 has 18 residues. CDR3 loop: CASSTRTGGSSVIETQYF. The CDR3 DNA follows: TGCGCCAGCAGCACCCGGACAGGGGGCTCCTCGGTGATCGAGACCCAGTACTTC.

This chain joins TRBV28 and TRBJ1-5; D possibly corresponds to TRBD1 (6 bases). In germline, CDR1 is MDHEN, CDR2 SYDVKM. The CDR3 contains 16 residues. The V end was cut by 4 bases, the J end by 0 bases, with 13 bases between. The chain's CDR3 is CASSSTGAYSNQPQHF. CDR3 in DNA: TGTGCCAGCAGTTCGACAGGAGCATATAGCAATCAGCCCCAGCATTTT.

The rearrangement links TRBV9 to TRBJ1-3; D is unresolved. There are 17 residues in the CDR3. Germline assignment: CDR1 SGDLS and CDR2 YYNGEE. The ends were cut back, 3 bases at V and 0 bases at J, with 16 bases in the middle. DNA of the CDR3: TGTGCCAGCAGCGCTAGCACTACCATGAGCTCTGGAAACACCATATATTTT. Protein product: CASSASTTMSSGNTIYF.

The chain carries TRBV11-1 and TRBJ1-6, with 8 bases identical to TRBD1. Germline CDR1 is SGHAT and CDR2 is FQDESV (reference sequence). The CDR3 extends over 15 amino acids. V dropped 5 bases and J dropped 5; count of bases not matched to a gene: 5. The DNA of the CDR3 is TGTGCCAGCAGCCTGGACAGGGTCGATAATTCACCCCTCCACTTT. Amino acid sequence: CASSLDRVDNSPLHF.

The chain uses TRBV7-8 and TRBJ2-7; TRBD1 matches 7 bases. CDR3 length: 13 amino acids. CDR1 is SGHVS, CDR2 FQNEAQ, per germline. V shed 2 bases and J 3 bases; nucleotides not matched to a gene: 1. The CDR3 reads CASSLNRGYEQYF. The CDR3 DNA reads TGTGCCAGCAGCTTAAACAGGGGCTACGAGCAGTACTTC. The complete variable domain, with remaining parts taken from reference TRBV7-8 and TRBJ2-7, reads GAGVSQSPRYKVAKRGQDVALRCDPISGHVSLFWYQQALGQGPEFLTYFQNEAQLDKSGLPSDRFFAERPEGSVSTLKIQRTQQEDSAVYLCASSLNRGYEQYFGPGTRLTVT.

The chain couples TRBV29-1 to TRBJ2-7; 9 bases are a match to TRBD1. Trimming took 6 bases from V and 7 from J; bases not matched to a gene: 7. The CDR3 has 12 residues. CDR1 is SQVTM, CDR2 ANQGSEA, per germline. The DNA of the CDR3 is TGCAGCGTCCGGGACAGGGCGAGAGAGCAGTACTTC. This sequence encodes CSVRDRAREQYF.

The V call is TRBV11-2, the J call TRBJ1-5; D gene unclear. CDR3 size: 13 residues. Trimming left V 4 bases short and J 6 bases short, with 10 bases between. Per the germline V gene, CDR1 is SGHAT and CDR2 is FQNNGV. The CDR3 loop is CASSSYTGQPQHF. The CDR3 DNA sequence: TGTGCCAGCAGCTCGTACACGGGTCAGCCCCAGCATTTT.

In its sample, this clone was seen a few times. This rearrangement joins TRBV7-9 to TRBJ2-1; the match to TRBD2 covers 9 bases. V shed 1 base, J shed 4 bases, and the junction held 2 bases outside the gene matches. CDR3 length: 15 amino acids. Germline V lookup: CDR1 SEHNR, CDR2 FQNEAQ (reference sequence). CDR3 loop: CASSLGLAGYNEQFF. The CDR3 DNA sequence: TGTGCCAGCAGCTTAGGCCTAGCGGGGTACAATGAGCAGTTCTTC.

This clone showed up just a few times. The chain links TRBV4-1 to TRBJ2-1; D unresolved. Looked up from germline, CDR1 is MGHRA and CDR2 is YSYEKL. The CDR3 sequence is 14 residues long. V dropped 4 bases and J dropped 8 bases, with 15 bases sitting between them. CDR3 loop: CASSPTNFGHEQFF. Here the CDR3 DNA reads TGCGCCAGCAGCCCTACGAATTTCGGTCATGAGCAGTTCTTC.

This clone was recorded a few times. V is TRBV2 and J is TRBJ2-3; D ambiguous. Per the germline V gene, CDR1 is SNHLY and CDR2 is FYNNEI. Trimming left V 4 bases short and J 7 bases short, with 6 bases between. The CDR3 is 11 residues long. CDR3: CASSAVNTQYF. DNA for the CDR3: TGTGCCAGCAGTGCGGTGAATACGCAGTATTTT. Full variable domain (remainder filled in from reference TRBV2 and TRBJ2-3): EPEVTQTPSHQVTQMGQEVILRCVPISNHLYFYWYRQILGQKVEFLVSFYNNEISEKSEIFDDQFSVERPDGSNFTLKIRSTKLEDSAMYFCASSAVNTQYFGPGTRLTVL.

The chain is built from TRBV7-9 and TRBJ1-4; D uncertain. The germline V and J ends were trimmed by 6 bases and 5 bases, with 7 bases remaining between them. The length of the CDR3 is 12 residues. Germline CDR1 and CDR2: SEHNR and FQNEAQ (reference sequence). This chain's CDR3 is CASSRGNEKLFF. CDR3 DNA: TGTGCCAGCAGTCGCGGAAATGAAAAACTGTTTTTT.

DNA for the CDR3: TGTGCCAGCAGCTTAACCCGGACAGGGTCGAACACTGAAGCTTTCTTT. This gives the protein CASSLTRTGSNTEAFF. This chain links TRBV7-3 with TRBJ1-1; TRBD1 matches at 8 bases. The germline gives CDR1 SGHTA, CDR2 FQGTGA. V lost 0 bases and J lost 1; bases outside the gene matches: 4. This CDR3 has 16 amino acids.